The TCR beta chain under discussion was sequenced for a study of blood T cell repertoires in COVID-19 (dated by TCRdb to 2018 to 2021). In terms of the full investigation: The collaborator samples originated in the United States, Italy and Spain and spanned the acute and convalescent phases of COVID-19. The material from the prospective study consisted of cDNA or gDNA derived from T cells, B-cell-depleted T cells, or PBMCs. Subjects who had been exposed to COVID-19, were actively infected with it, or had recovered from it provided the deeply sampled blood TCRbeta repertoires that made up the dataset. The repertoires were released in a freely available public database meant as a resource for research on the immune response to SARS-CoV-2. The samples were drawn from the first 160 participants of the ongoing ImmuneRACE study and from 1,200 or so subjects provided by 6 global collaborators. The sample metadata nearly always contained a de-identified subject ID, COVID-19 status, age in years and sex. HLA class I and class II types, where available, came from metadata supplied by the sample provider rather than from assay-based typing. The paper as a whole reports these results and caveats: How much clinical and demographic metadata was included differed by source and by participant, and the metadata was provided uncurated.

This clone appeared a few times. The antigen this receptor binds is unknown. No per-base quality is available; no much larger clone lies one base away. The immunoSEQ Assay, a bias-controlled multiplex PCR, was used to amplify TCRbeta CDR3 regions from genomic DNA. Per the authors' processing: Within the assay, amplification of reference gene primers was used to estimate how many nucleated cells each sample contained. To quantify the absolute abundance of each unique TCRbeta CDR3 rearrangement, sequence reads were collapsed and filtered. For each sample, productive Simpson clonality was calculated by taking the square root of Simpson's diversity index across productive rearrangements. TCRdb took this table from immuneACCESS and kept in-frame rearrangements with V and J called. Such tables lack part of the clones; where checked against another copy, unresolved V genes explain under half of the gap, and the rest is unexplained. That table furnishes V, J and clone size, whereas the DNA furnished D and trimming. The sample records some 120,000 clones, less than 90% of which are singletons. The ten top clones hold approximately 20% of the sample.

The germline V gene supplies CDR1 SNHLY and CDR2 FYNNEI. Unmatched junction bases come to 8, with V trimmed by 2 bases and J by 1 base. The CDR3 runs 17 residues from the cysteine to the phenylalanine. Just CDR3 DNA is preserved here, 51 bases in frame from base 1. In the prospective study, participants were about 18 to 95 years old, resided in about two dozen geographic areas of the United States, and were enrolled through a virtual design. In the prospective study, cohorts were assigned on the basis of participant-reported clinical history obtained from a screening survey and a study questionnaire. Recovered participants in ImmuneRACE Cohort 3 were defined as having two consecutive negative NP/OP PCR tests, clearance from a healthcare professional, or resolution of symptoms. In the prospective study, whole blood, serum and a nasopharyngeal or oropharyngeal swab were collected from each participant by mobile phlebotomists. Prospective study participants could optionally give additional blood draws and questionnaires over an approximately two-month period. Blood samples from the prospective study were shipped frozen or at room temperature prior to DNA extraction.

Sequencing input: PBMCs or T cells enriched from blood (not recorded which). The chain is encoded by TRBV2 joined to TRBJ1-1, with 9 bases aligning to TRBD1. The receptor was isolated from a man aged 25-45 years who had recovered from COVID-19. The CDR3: CASSESPGTGKNTEAFF. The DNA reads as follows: TGTGCCAGCAGTGAAAGCCCCGGGACAGGGAAGAACACTGAAGCTTTCTTT.